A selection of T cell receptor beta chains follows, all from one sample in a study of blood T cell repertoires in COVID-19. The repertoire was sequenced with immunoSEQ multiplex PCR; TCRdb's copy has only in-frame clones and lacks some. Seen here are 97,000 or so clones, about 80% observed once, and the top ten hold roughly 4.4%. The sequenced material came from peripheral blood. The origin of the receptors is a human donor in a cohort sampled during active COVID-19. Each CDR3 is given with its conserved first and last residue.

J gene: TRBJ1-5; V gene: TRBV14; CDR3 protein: CASSQEDRGGNQPQHF
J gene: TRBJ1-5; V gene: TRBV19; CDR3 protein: CASSTSRQPQHF
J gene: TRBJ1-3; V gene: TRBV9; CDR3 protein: CASSGSGAHSGNTIYF
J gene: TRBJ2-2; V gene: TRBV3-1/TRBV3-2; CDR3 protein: CASSQLSTGELFF
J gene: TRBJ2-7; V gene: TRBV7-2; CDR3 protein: CASSLAGGSRVGEQYF
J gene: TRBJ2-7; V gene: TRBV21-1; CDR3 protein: CASSKRGQGAKEQYF
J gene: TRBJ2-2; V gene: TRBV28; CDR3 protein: CASSGQGKGGELFF
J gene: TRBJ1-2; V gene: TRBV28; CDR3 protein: CASSLTGQGFYGYTF
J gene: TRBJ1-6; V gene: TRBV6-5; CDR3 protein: CASSPGGQGVAPLHF
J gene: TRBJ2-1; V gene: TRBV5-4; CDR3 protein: CASSLGGGAYNEQFF
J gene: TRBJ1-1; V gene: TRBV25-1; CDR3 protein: CASSESDTEAFF
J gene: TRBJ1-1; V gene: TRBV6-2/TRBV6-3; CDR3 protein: CASSYSIGDPEAFF
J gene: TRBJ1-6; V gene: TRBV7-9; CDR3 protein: CASSRQGDNSPLHF
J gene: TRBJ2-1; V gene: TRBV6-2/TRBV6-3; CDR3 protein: CASSQGGSYNEQFF
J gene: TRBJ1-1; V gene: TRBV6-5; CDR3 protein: CATGTGEETEAFF
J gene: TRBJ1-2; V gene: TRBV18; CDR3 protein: CASSDKDGQGSYVYGYTF
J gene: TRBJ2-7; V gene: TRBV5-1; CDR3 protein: CASSPQLMTGTSGTGEQYF
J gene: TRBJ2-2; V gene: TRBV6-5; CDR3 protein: CASSYWQTNTGELFF
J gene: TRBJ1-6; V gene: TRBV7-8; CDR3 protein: CASSLESSPLHF
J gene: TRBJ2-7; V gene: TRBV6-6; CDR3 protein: CASSYKDRGQLEQYF
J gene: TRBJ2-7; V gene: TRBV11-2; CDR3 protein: CASSPGGYWDRGYEQYF
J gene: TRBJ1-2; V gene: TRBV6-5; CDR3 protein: CASSYGGRRYGYTF
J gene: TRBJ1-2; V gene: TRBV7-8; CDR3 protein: CASSLIQGWLYGYTF
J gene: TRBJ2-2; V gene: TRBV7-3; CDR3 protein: CASSPRASGGSVGELFF
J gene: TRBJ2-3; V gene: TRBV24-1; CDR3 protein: CATSDPSGASTDTQYF
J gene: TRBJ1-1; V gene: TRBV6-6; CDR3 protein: CASSSGTGANTEAFF